This T cell receptor (beta chain) was sequenced in a study of blood T cell repertoires in COVID-19. Study summary: There were acute and convalescent COVID-19 samples, and they came from the United States, Italy and Spain. T cells, B-cell-depleted T cells, or PBMCs supplied cDNA or gDNA.

This clone was seen once. As processed by the authors: Researchers report that nucleated cell counts were estimated from reference gene primer amplification. Repertoires were generated with immunoSEQ multiplex PCR, while TCRdb's copy carries only in-frame clones and drops some. V, J and clone size are taken as reported in that table, and D and trimming were inferred from the DNA itself. In the table there are more than 300,000 clones, about 90% of which are singletons. There are 15 residues in the CDR3. Trimming removed 0 bases from V and 5 bases from J, with 13 bases in between. The germline CDR1 and CDR2 sequences are LGHNA and YNFKEQ.

The chain combines TRBV4-2 with TRBJ1-2, with TRBD1 as a possible D gene (6 bases). The sequencing input was peripheral blood. The TCR originated in a woman in her 70s with COVID-19, enrolled during active disease. The CDR3 sequence: CASSQDYRVGYGYTF. The CDR3 nucleotides read TGTGCCAGCAGCCAAGACTACAGGGTGGGGTATGGCTACACCTTC.